One sample yielded the 17 T cell receptor beta chains listed below, sequenced in a study of shared clonotypes between healthy human individuals. As defined, naive CD8 cells were CD45RO-negative and positively selected for CCR7, with terminally differentiated effector memory CD45RA+ cells excluded. Libraries were prepared by immunoSEQ multiplex PCR; TCRdb keeps only in-frame clonotypes and omits some of them. The sample consists of about 2 million clones, roughly 95% of them appearing once. Sequencing input: naive CD8+ T cells sorted from blood. The source of these receptors is a man aged 18 to 30 in good health.

CDR3 in amino acids: CASSSRSDTQYF. CDR3 in DNA: TGTGCCAGCAGCTCTAGGAGCGATACGCAGTATTTT. The chain couples TRBV7-2 to TRBJ2-3; D is ambiguous. The CDR3 is 12 residues long. Germline V gives CDR1 SGHTA, CDR2 FQGNSA. Trimming removed 4 bases from V and 6 bases from J, with 8 bases in between.

Concerning this clone itself: This specimen includes other DNA sequences encoding the same CDR3. V gene TRBV7-9 combines with J gene TRBJ2-7; TRBD2 might be the D (5 bases). V lost 1 base and J 6 bases, leaving 13 bases between the germline ends. The CDR3 spans 14 residues. Per germline, CDR1 SEHNR and CDR2 FQNEAQ (reference sequence). CDR3 sequence: CASSLERGLGEQYF. The CDR3 DNA reads TGTGCCAGCAGCTTAGAAAGAGGGCTAGGCGAGCAGTACTTC.

DNA for the CDR3: TGCGCCAGCAGCCAGATTGACAGAGCACCTAACTATGGCTACACCTTC. Translating gives CASSQIDRAPNYGYTF. The genes are TRBV4-1 and TRBJ1-2; weak D call: TRBD1 (5 bases). This CDR3 has 16 residues. Between the trimmed V and J ends, which lost 3 bases and 0 bases, there was a span of 14 bases. Germline V lookup: CDR1 MGHRA, CDR2 YSYEKL.

Details on this clone: At the DNA level, this CDR3 is encoded by other sequences in the same sample as well. V and J are TRBV18 and TRBJ2-7; the match to TRBD1 covers 9 bases. V dropped 6 bases and J dropped 3; count of bases not matched to a gene: 6. This CDR3 is 14 amino acids long. The V gene's germline CDR1 is KGHSH and CDR2 LQKENI. As DNA, the CDR3 is TGTGCCAGCTCTCCCCGGGACAGGGACTACGAGCAGTACTTC. Amino acid sequence: CASSPRDRDYEQYF. The entire variable domain, with the rest obtained from reference TRBV18 and TRBJ2-7, is as follows: NAGVMQNPRHLVRRRGQEARLRCSPMKGHSHVYWYRQLPEEGLKFMVYLQKENIIDESGMPKERFSAEFPKEGPSILRIQQVVRGDSAAYFCASSPRDRDYEQYFGPGTRLTVT.

The chain combines TRBV9 with TRBJ1-4, with TRBD1 as a possible D gene (6 bases). Trimming pared 1 base from V and 5 bases from J, leaving 12 bases between. CDR1 is SGDLS and CDR2 is YYNGEE in the germline V gene. This CDR3 region has 15 residues. The CDR3 sequence: CASSVKQGSNEKLFF. The CDR3 bases are TGTGCCAGCAGCGTAAAACAGGGATCCAATGAAAAACTGTTTTTT.

The rearrangement uses TRBV19 and TRBJ2-1; 8 nucleotides align to TRBD2. V was pared by 10 bases and J by 4 bases, with 3 bases of the junction left unmatched. CDR3 length: 12 residues. Germline loops: CDR1 LNHDA, CDR2 SQIVND (reference sequence). The CDR3 loop reads CATLAEYNEQFF. For the CDR3, the DNA is TGTGCCACACTAGCGGAATACAATGAGCAGTTCTTC.

This clone was seen only once. This chain uses TRBV5-8 with TRBJ2-7; 9 bases are a match to TRBD1. The V gene's germline CDR1 is SGHTS and CDR2 YDEGEE. The CDR3 has 14 amino acids. V lost 0 bases, J lost 6 bases, and 4 bases stayed unmatched. This CDR3 is CASSLGQGVLEQYF. In DNA form, the CDR3 reads TGTGCCAGCAGCTTGGGACAGGGGGTCCTCGAGCAGTACTTC.

The chain links TRBV28 to TRBJ1-1; the D gene is possibly TRBD1 (6 bases). This CDR3 spans 16 amino acids. The germline V and J ends were trimmed by 2 bases and 5 bases, with 18 bases remaining between them. CDR1 and CDR2 (germline): MDHEN, SYDVKM. CDR3 region: CASSLARWGAGTEAFF. CDR3 DNA sequence: TGTGCCAGCAGTTTAGCCCGATGGGGGGCGGGGACTGAAGCTTTCTTT.

V gene TRBV9 combines with J gene TRBJ1-2; D is unresolved. This CDR3 spans 15 amino acids. CDR1 and CDR2 from the germline V gene are SGDLS and YYNGEE. Deletions cut 2 bases from V and 0 bases from J, with 11 bases between. CDR3 sequence reads: CASSVGSATNYGYTF. The CDR3, as DNA: TGTGCCAGCAGCGTCGGCTCCGCAACTAACTATGGCTACACCTTC.

This chain joins TRBV15 and TRBJ2-1; a weak D match, TRBD1 (6 bases). V lost 5 bases and J 5 bases, leaving 19 bases between the germline ends. The CDR3 runs 16 residues. Germline CDR1 is LNHNV and CDR2 is YYDKDF (reference sequence). CDR3: CATSAPGEQGDNEQFF. CDR3 nucleotides: TGTGCCACCAGCGCCCCAGGGGAGCAAGGGGACAATGAGCAGTTCTTC.

This chain links TRBV27 with TRBJ1-5; D unclear. V gave up 3 bases and J gave up 3 bases, with 9 bases separating them. Per germline, CDR1 MNHEY and CDR2 SMNVEV (reference sequence). CDR3 length: 14 amino acids. The DNA of the CDR3 is TGTGCCAGCAGTTTCGGGCTGAACAATCAGCCCCAGCATTTT. Its translation: CASSFGLNNQPQHF.

Remarks on this clone: The sample carries other DNA sequences with the same CDR3. The gene calls are TRBV5-6 and TRBJ2-7; 8 nucleotides line up with TRBD1. Trimming at V came to 4 bases and at J to 4 bases, leaving 7 bases not matched to a gene. Germline CDR1 is SGHDT and CDR2 is YYEEEE. The CDR3 loop spans 14 amino acids. The chain's CDR3 is CASSLGNRGYEQYF. The CDR3 region has the DNA TGTGCCAGCAGCCTGGGAAACAGGGGGTACGAGCAGTACTTC.

The V and J genes are TRBV7-9 and TRBJ2-1; D might be TRBD2 (6 bases). Trimming removed 0 bases at V and 4 bases at J, with 10 bases between. Germline V gene lookup returns CDR1 SEHNR and CDR2 FQNEAQ (reference sequence). CDR3 size: 15 residues. In DNA, the CDR3 is TGTGCCAGCAGCTTAGCGGCGGGATTATACAATGAGCAGTTCTTC. Encoded protein: CASSLAAGLYNEQFF.

The chain uses TRBV7-9 and TRBJ1-2; 8 positions match TRBD1. The CDR3 covers 15 residues. The junction had 7 bases not matched to a gene; V was cut back by 4 bases and J by 3 bases. Germline CDR1 is SEHNR and CDR2 is FQNEAQ (reference sequence). This CDR3 is CASSSSDRADYGYTF. The DNA of the CDR3 is TGTGCCAGCAGCTCCTCGGACAGGGCGGACTATGGCTACACCTTC.

V usage is TRBV18 and J usage is TRBJ1-1; D is unclear. Trimming removed 6 bases at V and 5 bases at J, with 19 bases between. CDR3 length: 15 amino acids. Germline CDR1 is KGHSH and CDR2 is LQKENI. DNA for the CDR3: TGTGCCAGCTCGGACGGTGTACTCCCGGGAACTGAAGCTTTCTTT. Protein product: CASSDGVLPGTEAFF.

The chain joins TRBV7-8 to TRBJ1-1; D remains ambiguous. V was clipped by 6 bases and J by 3 bases, with 11 bases between them. Germline V CDR1 and CDR2: SGHVS, FQNEAQ. This CDR3 comprises 13 residues. CDR3 residues: CASSLEGHTEAFF. The CDR3 DNA follows: TGTGCCAGCAGTCTAGAGGGTCACACTGAAGCTTTCTTT.

This chain joins TRBV15 and TRBJ1-1; D may be TRBD1 (5 bases). Trimming removed 4 bases at V and 5 bases at J, with 17 bases between. The CDR3 is made up of 15 amino acids. Germline V gene sequence: CDR1 LNHNV, CDR2 YYDKDF (reference sequence). The CDR3 sequence: CATSKSGNLETEAFF. CDR3 nucleotide sequence: TGTGCCACCAGCAAATCAGGGAATTTAGAGACTGAAGCTTTCTTT.